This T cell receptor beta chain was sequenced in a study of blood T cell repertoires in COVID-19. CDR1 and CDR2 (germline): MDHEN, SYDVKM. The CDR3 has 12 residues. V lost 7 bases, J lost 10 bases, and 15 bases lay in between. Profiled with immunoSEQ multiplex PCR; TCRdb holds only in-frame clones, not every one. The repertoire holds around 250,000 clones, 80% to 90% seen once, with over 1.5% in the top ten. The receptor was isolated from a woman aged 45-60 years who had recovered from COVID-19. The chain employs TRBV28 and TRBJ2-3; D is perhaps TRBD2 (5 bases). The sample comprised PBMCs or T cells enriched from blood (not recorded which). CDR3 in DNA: TGTGCCAGCACTTTTGGACTCCAGCCGCAGTATTTT. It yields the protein CASTFGLQPQYF.